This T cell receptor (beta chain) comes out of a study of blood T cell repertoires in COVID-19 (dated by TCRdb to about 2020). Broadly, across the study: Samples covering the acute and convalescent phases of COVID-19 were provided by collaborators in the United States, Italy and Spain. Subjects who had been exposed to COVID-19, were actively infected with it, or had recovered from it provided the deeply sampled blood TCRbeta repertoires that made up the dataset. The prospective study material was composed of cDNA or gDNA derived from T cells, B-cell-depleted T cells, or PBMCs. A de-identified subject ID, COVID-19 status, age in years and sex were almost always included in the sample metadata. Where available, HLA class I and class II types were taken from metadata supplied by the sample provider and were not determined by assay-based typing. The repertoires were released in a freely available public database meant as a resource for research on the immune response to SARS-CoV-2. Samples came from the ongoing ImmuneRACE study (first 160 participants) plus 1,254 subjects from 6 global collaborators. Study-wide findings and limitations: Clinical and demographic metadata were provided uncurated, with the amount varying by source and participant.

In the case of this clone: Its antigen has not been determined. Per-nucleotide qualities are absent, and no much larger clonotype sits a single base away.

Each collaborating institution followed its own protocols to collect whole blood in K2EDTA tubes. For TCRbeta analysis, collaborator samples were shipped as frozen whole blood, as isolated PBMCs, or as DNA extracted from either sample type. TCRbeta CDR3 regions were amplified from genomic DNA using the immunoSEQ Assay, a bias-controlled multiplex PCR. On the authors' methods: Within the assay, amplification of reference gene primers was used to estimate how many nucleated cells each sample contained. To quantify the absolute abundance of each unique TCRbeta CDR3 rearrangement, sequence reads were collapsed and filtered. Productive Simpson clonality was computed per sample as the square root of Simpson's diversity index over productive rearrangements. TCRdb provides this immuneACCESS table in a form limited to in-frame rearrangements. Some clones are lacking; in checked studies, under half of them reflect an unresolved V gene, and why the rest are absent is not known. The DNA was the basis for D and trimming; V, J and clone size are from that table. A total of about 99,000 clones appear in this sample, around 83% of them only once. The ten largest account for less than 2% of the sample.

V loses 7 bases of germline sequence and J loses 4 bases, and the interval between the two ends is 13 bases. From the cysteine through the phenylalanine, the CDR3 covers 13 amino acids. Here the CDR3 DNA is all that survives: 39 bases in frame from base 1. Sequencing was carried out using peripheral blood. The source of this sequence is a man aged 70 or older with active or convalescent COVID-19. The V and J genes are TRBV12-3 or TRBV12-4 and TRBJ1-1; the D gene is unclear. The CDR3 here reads CASTLRGSTEAFF. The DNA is TGTGCCAGCACCCTGAGAGGGAGCACTGAAGCTTTCTTT.